This section outlines one T cell receptor beta chain sequence together with its context. Treatment here: oral pan-JAK inhibitor, 5-10 mg twice daily. This sample is drawn from a study of CD8+ T cells in alopecia areata. V dropped 4 bases and J dropped 7 bases, with 17 bases sitting between them. The CDR3 covers 14 residues. Per the germline V gene, CDR1 is SGHRS and CDR2 is YFSETQ. cDNA serving as the sequencing template came from extracted, reverse transcribed RNA. Some clones are missing from TCRdb's copy, which holds only in-frame ones; the method was immunoSEQ multiplex PCR. Of under 350,000 clones detected, about 62% appear once; the ten largest clones hold 1.8%.

This TCR came from a human donor with alopecia areata. The V and J genes are TRBV5-1 and TRBJ1-2; D is perhaps TRBD1 (5 bases). Sequencing was performed on CD4+ T cells sorted from blood, taken at week 24, from a patient treated with tofacitinib. The CDR3 region is CASSTSGATLGYTF. In DNA, the CDR3 is TGCGCCAGCAGCACCTCCGGGGCCACGCTTGGCTACACCTTC.